This TCR beta chain derives from a study of shared clonotypes between healthy human individuals. Study context: Donor ages ranged 18 to 49 years: a couple of women, a few men. Used for every donor were three CD4 naive, three CD4 memory, two CD8 naive and one CD8 memory plate. Study-level findings and limits: Across subsets, estimated richness was generally greater for naive than for memory populations.

Worth noting for this clone: The antigen is not known.

Sequenced by immunoSEQ multiplex PCR; TCRdb stores in-frame clones only, minus some. The repertoire holds roughly 2.5 million clones, with 85% to 95% as singletons. The CDR3 totals 14 residues. Between the trimmed V and J ends, which lost 7 bases and 0 bases, there was a span of 10 bases. Germline assignment: CDR1 MDHEN and CDR2 SYDVKM. The sample consisted of naive CD4+ T cells sorted from blood. Stated subset: CD45RA+ positively selected. This rearrangement joins TRBV28 to TRBJ1-3; D gene ambiguous. This receptor was obtained from a man between 18 and 29 years old in good health. CDR3 nucleotides: TGTGCCAGCACCCCCCAGAGCTCTGGAAACACCATATATTTT. This encodes CASTPQSSGNTIYF.